Listed below are T cell receptor beta chains from one sample, sequenced in a study of Graves' ophthalmopathy and Graves' hyperthyroidism. TCRdb reprocessed the multiplex PCR reads with MiXCR, giving one entry per CDR3 protein. The sample has around 1,000,000 distinct CDR3 sequences, about two fifths seen once. Sample: peripheral blood or thyroid tissue (not recorded which). These receptors all stem from an adult man with Graves' hyperthyroidism. The CDR3 runs from the conserved cysteine through the conserved F or W. Fields, in order: D gene, V gene, J gene, clone size, CDR3 DNA, CDR3 protein. D genes are given only for firm matches. The size of a clone is reported for some rows only, either as once, few or many, or as a class for expanded clones.

d_call: -
v_call: TRBV20-1
j_call: TRBJ1-4
clone_size: -
cdr3_nt: TGCAGTGCTAGGCGACCCCGGGACCCAAATGAAAAACTGTTTTTT
cdr3_aa: CSARRPRDPNEKLFF

d_call: -
v_call: TRBV2
j_call: TRBJ1-5
clone_size: -
cdr3_nt: TGTGCCAGCAGGATGGATGCAAATCAGCCCCAGCATTTT
cdr3_aa: CASRMDANQPQHF

d_call: TRBD1
v_call: TRBV10-3
j_call: TRBJ1-6
clone_size: -
cdr3_nt: TGTGCCATCAGTGGACAGGGATGGCGGAATTCACCCCTCCACTTT
cdr3_aa: CAISGQGWRNSPLHF

d_call: TRBD1
v_call: TRBV7-9
j_call: TRBJ2-7
clone_size: many
cdr3_nt: TGTGCCAGCAGCTTAGCCTCGACAGGGAACTACGAGCAGTACTTC
cdr3_aa: CASSLASTGNYEQYF

d_call: -
v_call: TRBV5-4
j_call: TRBJ1-2
clone_size: few
cdr3_nt: TGTGCCAGCAGCTCCCCGGGGGGGGTCTCTGGCTACACCTTC
cdr3_aa: CASSSPGGVSGYTF

d_call: -
v_call: TRBV20-1
j_call: TRBJ2-7
clone_size: many
cdr3_nt: TGCAGTGCTAGACCCCAGGGGCGCGAATACTACGAGCAGTACTTC
cdr3_aa: CSARPQGREYYEQYF

d_call: -
v_call: TRBV2
j_call: TRBJ1-2
clone_size: -
cdr3_nt: TGTGCCAGCGGAAGCCAAAACTATGGCTACACCTTC
cdr3_aa: CASGSQNYGYTF

d_call: -
v_call: TRBV6-1
j_call: TRBJ1-4
clone_size: few
cdr3_nt: TGTGCCAGCAGTTACTCGAGAATCGGGGAAGATCCTGAAAAACTGTTTTTT
cdr3_aa: CASSYSRIGEDPEKLFF

d_call: TRBD1
v_call: TRBV7-2
j_call: TRBJ2-3
clone_size: once
cdr3_nt: TGTGCCAGCAGCTTTACAAAGGGGGCGGATGATACGCAGTATTTT
cdr3_aa: CASSFTKGADDTQYF

d_call: TRBD1
v_call: TRBV4-3
j_call: TRBJ1-5
clone_size: many
cdr3_nt: TGCGCCAGCAGCAGGGACAGGGAAAATCAGCCCCAGCATTTT
cdr3_aa: CASSRDRENQPQHF

d_call: -
v_call: TRBV29-1
j_call: TRBJ2-5
clone_size: -
cdr3_nt: TGCAGCGTCTATACAGTGGAGACCCAGTACTTC
cdr3_aa: CSVYTVETQYF

d_call: TRBD2
v_call: TRBV9
j_call: TRBJ2-7
clone_size: -
cdr3_nt: TGTGCCAGCAGTTACCTGGCGGGAGGTGCCTACGAGCAGTACTTC
cdr3_aa: CASSYLAGGAYEQYF

d_call: -
v_call: TRBV7-2
j_call: TRBJ1-1
clone_size: few
cdr3_nt: TGTGCCAGCAGCGGTCGAGGGGGGGCGCTCGGTGAAGCTTTCTTT
cdr3_aa: CASSGRGGALGEAFF

d_call: -
v_call: TRBV7-3
j_call: TRBJ1-2
clone_size: once
cdr3_nt: TGCGCCAGCAGCCCCGTAGGTATAGGCTACACCTTC
cdr3_aa: CASSPVGIGYTF

d_call: -
v_call: TRBV19
j_call: TRBJ2-3
clone_size: many
cdr3_nt: TGTGCCAGTAGTATAGATCTATTGGCAGATACGCAGTATTTT
cdr3_aa: CASSIDLLADTQYF

d_call: TRBD1
v_call: TRBV30
j_call: TRBJ2-7
clone_size: once
cdr3_nt: TGTGCCTGGTCCTTGGGGACAGGGGGACGAGACGAGCAGTACTTC
cdr3_aa: CAWSLGTGGRDEQYF

d_call: -
v_call: TRBV19
j_call: TRBJ2-6
clone_size: few
cdr3_nt: TGTGCCAGTACCGCGACGCCTGAATTCGTCCTGAGCTCTGGGGCCAACGTCCTGACTTTC
cdr3_aa: CASTATPEFVLSSGANVLTF

d_call: -
v_call: TRBV19
j_call: TRBJ1-5
clone_size: many
cdr3_nt: TGTGCCAGTAGTATGGGGGCTAGAGGCAATCAGCCCCAGCATTTT
cdr3_aa: CASSMGARGNQPQHF

d_call: -
v_call: TRBV20-1
j_call: TRBJ1-1
clone_size: many
cdr3_nt: TGCAGTGCTAGAAGTAAGCAGGCAGGATCCACTGAAGCTTTCTTT
cdr3_aa: CSARSKQAGSTEAFF

d_call: -
v_call: TRBV7-9
j_call: TRBJ2-5
clone_size: -
cdr3_nt: TGTGCCAGCAGCTTAGCGCGGGACCAAGAGACCCAGTACTTC
cdr3_aa: CASSLARDQETQYF

d_call: -
v_call: TRBV7-9
j_call: TRBJ1-1
clone_size: many
cdr3_nt: TGTGCCAGCAGCGGACAGAGCAATTTTGAAGCTTTCTTT
cdr3_aa: CASSGQSNFEAFF

d_call: -
v_call: TRBV28
j_call: TRBJ2-7
clone_size: -
cdr3_nt: TGTGCCAGCAGATATAGGAGCTCCTACGAGCAGTACTTC
cdr3_aa: CASRYRSSYEQYF

d_call: -
v_call: TRBV14
j_call: TRBJ1-2
clone_size: many
cdr3_nt: TGTGCCAGCAGCCAACCGGGTCCCCAAAGGAATGGCTACACCTTC
cdr3_aa: CASSQPGPQRNGYTF

d_call: TRBD1
v_call: TRBV7-7
j_call: TRBJ1-4
clone_size: many
cdr3_nt: TGTGCCAGCAGCAAGACAGGGAAAGGGGAAAAACTGTTTTTT
cdr3_aa: CASSKTGKGEKLFF

d_call: -
v_call: TRBV12-3/TRBV12-4
j_call: TRBJ1-4
clone_size: -
cdr3_nt: TGTGCCAGCAGTAACCCCGGGGGGGTCACAGAAAAACTGTTTTTT
cdr3_aa: CASSNPGGVTEKLFF

d_call: -
v_call: TRBV10-3
j_call: TRBJ1-1
clone_size: many
cdr3_nt: TGTGCCATCAGTGAGCGGGTGAACACTGAAGCTTTCTTT
cdr3_aa: CAISERVNTEAFF

d_call: -
v_call: TRBV7-8
j_call: TRBJ1-6
clone_size: many
cdr3_nt: TGTGCCAGCAGCTTAGTGTCTCAGATAGTGGCGCCCCTCCACTTT
cdr3_aa: CASSLVSQIVAPLHF

d_call: -
v_call: TRBV19
j_call: TRBJ1-3
clone_size: few
cdr3_nt: TGTGCCAGTAGTATCCGGGGACCCGTCTCTGGAAACACCATATATTTT
cdr3_aa: CASSIRGPVSGNTIYF

d_call: -
v_call: TRBV29-1
j_call: TRBJ1-3
clone_size: few
cdr3_nt: TGCAGCGTCGTCCTCCCGCGGGGAACGAGCTCTGGAAACACCATATATTTT
cdr3_aa: CSVVLPRGTSSGNTIYF

d_call: -
v_call: TRBV5-4
j_call: TRBJ1-4
clone_size: -
cdr3_nt: TGTGCCAGCAGCGTGGACCTCTACAGTGGTGAAAAACTGTTTTTT
cdr3_aa: CASSVDLYSGEKLFF

d_call: -
v_call: TRBV12-3/TRBV12-4
j_call: TRBJ1-1
clone_size: many
cdr3_nt: TGTGCCGTCTGGCGGAGGAGCACTGAAGCTTTCTTT
cdr3_aa: CAVWRRSTEAFF

d_call: TRBD1
v_call: TRBV7-9
j_call: TRBJ1-4
clone_size: many
cdr3_nt: TGTGCCAGCAGGTCCGACAGGGGCCGCGAAAAACTGTTTTTT
cdr3_aa: CASRSDRGREKLFF

d_call: -
v_call: TRBV10-3
j_call: TRBJ2-7
clone_size: -
cdr3_nt: TGTGCCAGCAGGGGACGGGGCTCCGTGGGAGAGCAGTACTTC
cdr3_aa: CASRGRGSVGEQYF

d_call: -
v_call: TRBV5-6
j_call: TRBJ2-7
clone_size: -
cdr3_nt: TGTGCCAGCAGCTCACCGGGACTTATTACTAATCCCCCTCTCGAGCAGTACTTC
cdr3_aa: CASSSPGLITNPPLEQYF

d_call: -
v_call: TRBV20-1
j_call: TRBJ2-7
clone_size: many
cdr3_nt: TGCAGTGCTAGCCCAGGGATAGCCGAGCAGTACTTC
cdr3_aa: CSASPGIAEQYF

d_call: -
v_call: TRBV29-1
j_call: TRBJ1-2
clone_size: many
cdr3_nt: TGCAGCGGGATCGGACATGATGGCTACACCTTC
cdr3_aa: CSGIGHDGYTF

d_call: TRBD2
v_call: TRBV7-9
j_call: TRBJ2-7
clone_size: -
cdr3_nt: TGTGCCAGCAGCGCGGGGACTAGCGCCTTCTACGAGCAGTACTTC
cdr3_aa: CASSAGTSAFYEQYF

d_call: -
v_call: TRBV29-1
j_call: TRBJ1-1
clone_size: -
cdr3_nt: TGCAACGTAATACGGAGTGAAGCTTTCTTT
cdr3_aa: CNVIRSEAFF